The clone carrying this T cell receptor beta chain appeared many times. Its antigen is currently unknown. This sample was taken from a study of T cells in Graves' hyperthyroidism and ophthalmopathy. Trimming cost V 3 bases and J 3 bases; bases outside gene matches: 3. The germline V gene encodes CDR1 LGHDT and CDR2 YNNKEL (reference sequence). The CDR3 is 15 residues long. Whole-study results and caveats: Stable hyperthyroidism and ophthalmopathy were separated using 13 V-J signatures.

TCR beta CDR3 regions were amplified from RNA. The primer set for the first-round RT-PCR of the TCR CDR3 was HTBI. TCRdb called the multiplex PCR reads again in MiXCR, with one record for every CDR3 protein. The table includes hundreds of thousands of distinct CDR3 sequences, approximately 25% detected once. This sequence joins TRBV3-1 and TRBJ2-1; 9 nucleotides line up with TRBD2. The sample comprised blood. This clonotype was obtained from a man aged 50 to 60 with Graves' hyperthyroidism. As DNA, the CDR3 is TGTGCCAGCAGCCAGACTAGCGGAATCTACAATGAGCAGTTCTTC. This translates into CASSQTSGIYNEQFF.